The 31 T cell receptor beta chains listed next were all sequenced from one sample in a study of cytomegalovirus exposure and HLA in healthy donors. Primers included in the PCR were 60 Vbeta and 13 Jbeta primers. The table came from immunoSEQ multiplex PCR; TCRdb's copy has only in-frame clones and leaves some out. The sample has approximately 83,000 clones, approximately 80% seen once. Sequenced: PBMCs. The receptor set was obtained from a man between 18 and 35 years old in good health and CMV-seronegative.

The chain combines TRBV5-1 with TRBJ2-3; a possible D gene is TRBD2 (7 bases). The germline gives CDR1 SGHRS, CDR2 YFSETQ. V gave up 4 bases and J gave up 3 bases, with 12 bases separating them. The CDR3 has 14 residues. CDR3 coding DNA: TGCGCCAGCAGCCGGGGGGCTAGGACAGATACGCAGTATTTT. Its translation: CASSRGARTDTQYF.

This clone was counted only a few times. The chain employs TRBV7-9 and TRBJ2-1; the D gene is possibly TRBD1 (5 bases). Trimming took 2 bases from V and 2 from J, leaving 7 bases between them. CDR1 is SEHNR and CDR2 is FQNEAQ in the germline V gene (reference sequence). CDR3 size: 14 residues. CDR3 residues: CASSLQGPYNEQFF. The CDR3, as DNA: TGTGCCAGCAGCTTACAGGGTCCCTACAATGAGCAGTTCTTC.

A single count supports this clone. The V and J genes are TRBV5-1 and TRBJ2-4; 7 nucleotides align to TRBD2. The CDR3 runs to 16 residues. Germline V gene data show CDR1 as SGHRS and CDR2 as YFSETQ. V dropped 2 bases and J dropped 1; count of bases not matched to a gene: 6. As DNA, the CDR3 is TGCGCCAGCAGCTTAATAGGGGAGGGGGCCAAAAACATTCAGTACTTC. This gives the protein CASSLIGEGAKNIQYF.

This CDR3 reads CASRVPGLAGGHYEQYF. The CDR3 DNA reads TGTGCCAGCAGAGTTCCGGGACTAGCGGGGGGCCACTACGAGCAGTACTTC. The rearrangement joins TRBV2 to TRBJ2-5; 15 positions agree with TRBD2. The DNA end is more similar to TRBJ2-7, so the J call may be wrong. Germline V gene data show CDR1 as SNHLY and CDR2 as FYNNEI. The CDR3 totals 17 residues.

The chain joins TRBV15 to TRBJ1-4; no firm D call. Germline values: CDR1 LNHNV, CDR2 YYDKDF (reference sequence). Trimming shortened V by 0 bases and J by 10 bases, and 6 bases separated the two germline ends. The CDR3 extends over 12 amino acids. DNA of the CDR3: TGTGCCACCAGCAGAGATGGAGGAAAACTGTTTTTT. Translating it yields CATSRDGGKLFF.

The gene calls are TRBV5-1 and TRBJ2-3, with TRBD2 as a possible D gene (6 bases). V was trimmed by 0 bases and J by 0 bases, leaving 8 bases between them. The CDR3 covers 15 residues. Per the germline V gene, CDR1 is SGHRS and CDR2 is YFSETQ. CDR3 sequence (DNA): TGCGCCAGCAGCTTGGCCGGGAGAAGCACAGATACGCAGTATTTT. It encodes CASSLAGRSTDTQYF.

This sequence joins TRBV7-2 and TRBJ1-2; D possibly corresponds to TRBD1 (6 bases). The CDR3 covers 16 residues. Deletions cut 0 bases from V and 4 bases from J, with 15 bases between. Germline lookup yields CDR1 SGHTA and CDR2 FQGNSA. The CDR3 region has the DNA TGTGCCAGCAGCTTAGCGGATCCAGGGGCGGGCTATGGCTACACCTTC. It is translated as CASSLADPGAGYGYTF. Based on the CDR3 plus reference TRBV7-2 and TRBJ1-2, the full variable domain is GAGVSQSPSNKVTEKGKDVELRCDPISGHTALYWYRQSLGQGLEFLIYFQGNSAPDKSGLPSDRFSAERTGGSVSTLTIQRTQQEDSAVYLCASSLADPGAGYGYTFGSGTRLTVV.

J is TRBJ1-1 and V is TRBV30, with D possibly matching TRBD1 (5 bases). The V gene lost 1 base and the J gene lost 2 bases, with 11 bases spanning the gap. This CDR3 has 14 amino acids. The germline gives CDR1 GTSNPN, CDR2 SVGIG (reference sequence). The DNA for the CDR3 is TGTGCCTGGAGTGAAAACAGGAGAAACACTGAAGCTTTCTTT. This encodes CAWSENRRNTEAFF.

The chain recombines TRBV4-1 with TRBJ2-2, with 7 bases that match TRBD2. Trimming cost V 0 bases and J 8 bases; bases outside gene matches: 15. The germline CDR1 and CDR2 sequences are MGHRA and YSYEKL. This CDR3 spans 18 amino acids. The CDR3 DNA sequence: TGCGCCAGCAGCCAAGAGGGGGTCGCGAGCGGGGTTACGGGGGAGCTGTTTTTT. Translated: CASSQEGVASGVTGELFF.

This clone was counted only a few times. The chain joins TRBV7-2 to TRBJ1-4; tentatively, D is TRBD1 (6 bases). The germline V gene has CDR1 SGHTA and CDR2 FQGNSA. Trimming removed 8 bases from V and 7 bases from J, with 14 bases in between. This CDR3 is 13 amino acids long. The CDR3 DNA sequence: TGTGCCAGCGGCCCAGGGGATACTGAAAAACTGTTTTTT. This translates into CASGPGDTEKLFF.

The chain has TRBV18 and TRBJ1-4; no clear D gene. The germline CDR1 and CDR2 sequences are KGHSH and LQKENI. This CDR3 has 13 amino acids. The V and J ends lost 2 bases and 6 bases respectively, with 7 bases between them. The CDR3 nucleotides are TGTGCCAGCTCACCAAGGCGGGATGAAAAACTGTTTTTT. Encoded protein: CASSPRRDEKLFF.

The rearrangement uses TRBV11-2 and TRBJ1-2; D unclear. This CDR3 is built from 14 residues. Trimming cost V 2 bases and J 2 bases, with 9 bases left between them. CDR1 is SGHAT, CDR2 FQNNGV, per germline. In DNA, the CDR3 is TGTGCCAGCAGCTTACTAATGGGCAACTATGGCTACACCTTC. Protein: CASSLLMGNYGYTF. Full variable domain (missing parts from reference TRBV11-2 and TRBJ1-2): EAGVAQSPRYKIIEKRQSVAFWCNPISGHATLYWYQQILGQGPKLLIQFQNNGVVDDSQLPKDRFSAERLKGVDSTLKIQPAKLEDSAVYLCASSLLMGNYGYTFGSGTRLTVV.

Note on this clone: The junction does not match germline at one end; this may be a read error. The J gene is TRBJ2-2, the V gene TRBV7-9, with 8 bases aligning to TRBD2. The V gene's germline CDR1 is SEHNR and CDR2 FQNEAQ (reference sequence). The CDR3 loop spans 18 amino acids. CDR3 residues: CSSSAPGGSGTVTGELFF. The CDR3 bases are TGTTCCAGCAGCGCTCCGGGTGGTAGCGGGACGGTCACCGGGGAGCTGTTTTTT.

In nucleotides, the CDR3 is TGTGCCAGCAGTGGGAGGTTAAGTTCCTACAATGAGCAGTTCTTC. Its translation: CASSGRLSSYNEQFF. The chain recombines TRBV2 with TRBJ2-1; TRBD2 is a possible D gene (5 bases). CDR1 is SNHLY, CDR2 FYNNEI, per germline. The CDR3 consists of 15 residues. Trimming removed 4 bases at V and 1 base at J, with 11 bases between.

Only a few counts were recorded for this clone. This chain connects TRBV19 to TRBJ1-1, with D maybe TRBD1 (6 bases). Germline assignment: CDR1 LNHDA and CDR2 SQIVND (reference sequence). Trimming removed 1 base from V and 6 bases from J, with 15 bases in between. There are 15 residues in the CDR3. The CDR3 reads CASSIVEQGRPEAFF. The CDR3 coding sequence is TGTGCCAGTAGTATAGTAGAACAGGGACGCCCTGAAGCTTTCTTT.

The chain couples TRBV9 to TRBJ2-5, with 7 positions matching TRBD2. The J segment lost 5 bases and the V segment lost 4 bases, leaving 8 bases of the junction unmatched. The germline gives CDR1 SGDLS, CDR2 YYNGEE. This CDR3 is built from 14 residues. The CDR3 loop is CASSPLAAGETQYF. The CDR3 DNA sequence: TGTGCCAGCAGCCCTCTAGCGGCGGGGGAGACCCAGTACTTC. Drawing the rest from reference TRBV9 and TRBJ2-5, the complete variable domain is DSGVTQTPKHLITATGQRVTLRCSPRSGDLSVYWYQQSLDQGLQFLIQYYNGEERAKGNILERFSAQQFPDLHSELNLSSLELGDSALYFCASSPLAAGETQYFGPGTRLLVL.

V is TRBV5-4 and J is TRBJ2-5; 8 bases map to TRBD2. The DNA end is a closer match to TRBJ2-7, so the J assignment may be wrong. This CDR3 region has 14 residues. Germline assignment: CDR1 SGHNT and CDR2 YYREEE (reference sequence). CDR3 residues: CASSDPGGYYEQYF. The CDR3 nucleotides are TGTGCCAGCAGCGACCCGGGAGGGTATTACGAGCAGTACTTC.

The chain joins TRBV6-5 to TRBJ2-7; TRBD1 might be the D (5 bases). V was trimmed by 8 bases and J by 0 bases, leaving 14 bases between them. Germline CDR1 is MNHEY and CDR2 is SVGAGI. The CDR3 has 14 amino acids. CDR3 residues: CASGFQGNSYEQYF. CDR3 in DNA: TGTGCCAGCGGTTTCCAGGGCAACTCCTACGAGCAGTACTTC.

The V call is TRBV5-3, the J call TRBJ1-2; weak D call: TRBD1 (5 bases). TRBV5-3 falls under the ORF class, with uncertain function. This CDR3 has 16 residues. Trimming pared 0 bases from V and 5 bases from J, leaving 17 bases between. The CDR3 here is CARSLAGRSRGYGYTF. The CDR3 nucleotides are TGTGCCAGAAGCTTGGCGGGCCGATCGCGGGGGTATGGCTACACCTTC.

This chain links TRBV29-1 with TRBJ1-2; D might be TRBD1 (5 bases). This CDR3 is 14 amino acids long. V was pared by 3 bases and J by 4 bases, with 15 bases between. Germline lookup yields CDR1 SQVTM and CDR2 ANQGSEA. CDR3 DNA: TGCAGCGTTGAGGGGGGAGGAACCCTCTATGGCTACACCTTC. Its protein is CSVEGGGTLYGYTF.

The genes are TRBV5-8 and TRBJ1-5, with D unresolved. Deletions cut 5 bases from V and 6 bases from J, with 15 bases between. This CDR3 is built from 14 residues. The germline V gene has CDR1 SGHTS and CDR2 YDEGEE. The CDR3 sequence is CASSLGLQGQPQHF. CDR3 DNA: TGTGCCAGCAGTCTCGGACTCCAAGGTCAGCCCCAGCATTTT.

The chain joins TRBV18 to TRBJ2-5; 7 nucleotides match TRBD1. The CDR3 is 15 amino acids. In germline, CDR1 is KGHSH, CDR2 LQKENI. Losses at the gene ends were 2 bases for V and 0 bases for J; bases not matched to a gene: 3. CDR3 nucleotide sequence: TGTGCCAGCTCACCAAGACAGGGCGACCAAGAGACCCAGTACTTC. Its protein is CASSPRQGDQETQYF.

The chain has TRBV25-1 and TRBJ1-6; D remains ambiguous. V lost 6 bases to trimming and J lost 10 bases, with 13 bases between them. Per the germline V gene, CDR1 is MGHDK and CDR2 is SYGVNS. This CDR3 contains 13 residues. This CDR3 is CASSSRLGSPLHF. For the CDR3, the DNA is TGTGCCAGCAGCAGCAGACTAGGCTCACCCCTCCACTTT.

V is TRBV28 and J is TRBJ1-2; tentative D call: TRBD1 (6 bases). The V end was cut by 3 bases, the J end by 8 bases, with 13 bases between. Germline CDR1 and CDR2: MDHEN and SYDVKM. The CDR3 runs to 13 residues. The CDR3 protein is CASSLTQGGGYTF. As DNA, the CDR3 is TGTGCCAGCAGTTTGACACAGGGTGGCGGCTACACCTTC.

The chain employs TRBV9 and TRBJ2-1, with TRBD2 as a possible D gene (6 bases). The CDR3 consists of 15 residues. Trimming took off 1 base at V and 2 bases at J, with 10 bases between the two ends. The germline CDR1 and CDR2 sequences are SGDLS and YYNGEE. The CDR3 region has the DNA TGTGCCAGCAGCGTATTGGGAGGCCCCTACAATGAGCAGTTCTTC. Its translation: CASSVLGGPYNEQFF.

CDR3 amino acids: CASSYPGSEAFF. The DNA of the CDR3 is TGTGCCAGCAGTTACCCGGGGTCTGAAGCTTTCTTT. The gene calls are TRBV6-5 and TRBJ1-1; D gene uncertain. V was shortened by 2 bases and J by 6 bases, with 7 bases between the two germline ends. This CDR3 comprises 12 residues. Germline V gene data show CDR1 as MNHEY and CDR2 as SVGAGI.

The genes are TRBV29-1 and TRBJ2-7, with TRBD1 matching over 8 bases. The CDR3 has 13 residues. The V gene end was trimmed by 3 bases and the J gene end by 5 bases; junction bases not matched to a gene: 6. Germline loops: CDR1 SQVTM, CDR2 ANQGSEA. CDR3 sequence reads: CSVDQGAPHEQYF. CDR3 DNA: TGCAGCGTTGACCAGGGGGCCCCCCACGAGCAGTACTTC.

CDR3: CASSYQTGGAYNEQFF. The CDR3 DNA is TGTGCCAGCAGTTACCAGACAGGGGGCGCCTACAATGAGCAGTTCTTC. The V and J genes are TRBV6-6 and TRBJ2-1; TRBD1 matches 10 bases. CDR3 length equals 16 residues. The V segment lost 2 bases and the J segment 2 bases; nucleotides outside the gene matches: 3. Looked up from germline, CDR1 is MNHNY and CDR2 is SVGAGI (reference sequence).

The chain employs TRBV2 and TRBJ1-2; D is perhaps TRBD1 (5 bases). Germline lookup yields CDR1 SNHLY and CDR2 FYNNEI. This CDR3 comprises 14 residues. V shed 10 bases and J shed 7 bases, with 22 bases lying between them. DNA of the CDR3: TGTGCCACCGGGGGGGGTATGATAATGGGTGGCTACACCTTC. Protein product: CATGGGMIMGGYTF.

The rearrangement uses TRBV7-9 and TRBJ1-2; 7 positions agree with TRBD1. The CDR3 runs 13 residues. Germline V gene data show CDR1 as SEHNR and CDR2 as FQNEAQ (reference sequence). J was trimmed by 4 bases and V by 4 bases; bases with no gene match: 3. Written as DNA, the CDR3 is TGTGCCAGCAGCTCCAGGGGGGCCTATGGCTACACCTTC. Amino acid sequence: CASSSRGAYGYTF.

The chain combines TRBV6-1 with TRBJ2-7; D gene uncertain. Trimming pared 7 bases from V and 5 bases from J, leaving 12 bases between. Germline CDR1 is MNHNS and CDR2 is SASEGT. This CDR3 region has 12 residues. CDR3 residues: CASTLYVNEQYF. CDR3 nucleotide sequence: TGTGCCAGCACCCTATACGTCAACGAGCAGTACTTC.